A selection of T cell receptor beta chains follows, all from one sample in a study of T cells in Graves' hyperthyroidism and ophthalmopathy. A single record per CDR3 protein comes from TCRdb applying MiXCR to the multiplex PCR reads. The table includes approximately 400,000 distinct CDR3 sequences, less than 20% detected once. Sequencing input: blood. These receptor sequences come from a man between 18 and 29 years old with Graves' ophthalmopathy. Each CDR3 is given without its conserved first and last residue. The order of the fields is J gene, V gene, CDR3 protein.

TRBJ1-5 | TRBV12-3/TRBV12-4 | ASSEIGQGDLAQH
TRBJ1-1 | TRBV7-2 | ASIRTRNTEAF
TRBJ2-3 | TRBV5-4 | ASSFIPTDTQY
TRBJ2-2 | TRBV27 | ASSLGSNRDTGELF
TRBJ1-1 | TRBV2 | ASTTEMNTEAF
TRBJ2-7 | TRBV28 | ASSWPGTDSYEQY
TRBJ1-2 | TRBV24-1 | ATSDLQGNYGYT
TRBJ2-7 | TRBV12-3/TRBV12-4 | ASSSDSGYEQY
TRBJ2-5 | TRBV11-2 | ASSPRLAGQETQY
TRBJ2-1 | TRBV20-1 | SARDSGGGAGNEQF
TRBJ1-1 | TRBV12-3/TRBV12-4 | ASSLGQGVMNTEAF
TRBJ1-2 | TRBV29-1 | SVDRTGGGGYT
TRBJ2-3 | TRBV5-1 | ASIGLAGGDTQY
TRBJ1-1 | TRBV12-3/TRBV12-4 | ASSLDRANTEAF
TRBJ2-6 | TRBV10-3 | ASHQRQNLSGANVLT
TRBJ1-1 | TRBV18 | ASSPLGEAAEAF
TRBJ1-2 | TRBV7-2 | ASSFRVTGGGYGYT
TRBJ1-6 | TRBV7-2 | ASSLESYNSPLH
TRBJ2-6 | TRBV6-1 | AATIPGANVLT
TRBJ2-3 | TRBV7-9 | ASSLGTRDTQY
TRBJ1-3 | TRBV15 | ATSFPGVGNTIY
TRBJ2-7 | TRBV5-1 | ASSLGTRGYEQY
TRBJ2-1 | TRBV5-1 | ASSLATGSYNEQF
TRBJ2-1 | TRBV7-6 | ASSLARTGGDNEQF
TRBJ2-3 | TRBV24-1 | ATSPPGADTQY
TRBJ2-7 | TRBV10-3 | AVGQAYEQY
TRBJ1-1 | TRBV11-2 | ASSRGDGAF
TRBJ1-2 | TRBV7-8 | ASSLGQGLT
TRBJ2-7 | TRBV15 | ATRTRGGYEQY
TRBJ1-2 | TRBV24-1 | ATSDETGGYT
TRBJ2-2 | TRBV27 | ASSFRRASGGTGELF
TRBJ1-5 | TRBV2 | ASSEGRGPQPQH
TRBJ2-5 | TRBV5-8 | ASSREGEETQY
TRBJ2-3 | TRBV3-1 | ASSQGDRGVIDTQY
TRBJ1-1 | TRBV11-3 | ASSLAGSASEAF
TRBJ1-1 | TRBV6-1 | ASSWGAQRNTEAF
TRBJ1-5 | TRBV12-3/TRBV12-4 | ASLVKGKGILQPQH
TRBJ2-5 | TRBV5-4 | ASSPDLLQETQY
TRBJ1-1 | TRBV13 | ASSSDYGEAF
TRBJ2-2 | TRBV2 | ASSERQGGAGELF
TRBJ1-1 | TRBV5-5 | ASSTGIGWNTEAF
TRBJ1-6 | TRBV18 | ASSPPGDPNSPLH